Sequencing of this T cell receptor (beta chain) was carried out in a study of glioma-infiltrating T cells. Germline loops: CDR1 MNHNS, CDR2 SASEGT. The CDR3 is made up of 13 amino acids. Trimming cost V 5 bases and J 1 base, with 8 bases left between them. The iRepertoire nested amplicon-rescue multiplex PCR amplified TCR alpha and beta CDR3s from RNA. One-step reverse transcription and amplification started from approximately 100-400 ng of tissue mRNA or PBMC total RNA. MiXCR was run by TCRdb on the multiplex PCR reads, yielding one entry per CDR3 protein. The sample records about 94,000 distinct CDR3 sequences, about 23% being singletons. This clonotype was seen repeatedly, ten times or more. No antigen is known for it. Points from the study as a whole: Tissue-blood divergence was below expectation in non-neoplastic patients, above in gliomas. CDR3 overlap between tissue and blood was very small.

This receptor was identified in a human donor with low-grade glioma or glioblastoma, undergoing nonglioma brain surgery, or in good health (not recorded which). The chain joins TRBV6-1 to TRBJ1-1, with a possible D match to TRBD1 (5 bases). What was sequenced was glioma tissue, nonneoplastic brain tissue, or PBMCs (not recorded which). The CDR3 loop is CASSSQGNTEAFF. The CDR3 nucleotides read TGTGCCAGCAGTTCGCAGGGGAACACTGAAGCTTTCTTT.